The rows below give T cell receptor beta chains drawn from one sample of a study of immune characteristics of hereditary and idiopathic chronic pancreatitis. Sequencing used immunoSEQ multiplex PCR; TCRdb keeps in-frame clones, though not all of them. There are 6,000 or so clones in the sample; around 75% occur only once, and about 7% lies in the top ten. The sequenced sample was pancreas tissue with hereditary chronic pancreatitis. The receptors were gathered from a human donor with chronic pancreatitis. The CDR3 runs from the conserved cysteine through the conserved F or W. A D gene is named only where the DNA matches it firmly. Not all rows give a size; the values are once, few, many and, for expanded clones, a class.

TRBJ2-5 few - TRBV11-1 14 CASSLMQQRETQYF TGTGCCAGCAGCTTAATGCAGCAGCGGGAGACCCAGTACTTC
TRBJ2-7 - - TRBV6-5 14 CASSYSRGAHEQYF TGTGCCAGCAGTTACTCGAGAGGGGCCCACGAGCAGTACTTC
TRBJ2-3 - TRBD2 TRBV6-5 14 CASSYERGPDTQYF TGTGCCAGCAGTTACGAGCGGGGGCCAGATACGCAGTATTTT
TRBJ2-2 - TRBD1 TRBV6-5 14 CASMETGGTGELFF TGTGCCAGCATGGAAACAGGGGGCACCGGGGAGCTGTTTTTT
TRBJ1-1 - - TRBV6-5 15 CASRDLTAMNTEAFF TGTGCCAGCAGAGATCTGACAGCTATGAACACTGAAGCTTTCTTT
TRBJ1-5 - TRBD1 TRBV5-6 14 CASSATGFGQPQHF TGTGCCAGCAGCGCGACAGGGTTTGGGCAGCCCCAGCATTTT
TRBJ1-6 - TRBD1 TRBV7-6 15 CASSPSGTGYSPLHF TGTGCCAGCAGCCCTAGTGGGACAGGGTATTCACCCCTCCACTTT
TRBJ2-3 few - TRBV30 15 CAWSVLGGSTDTQYF TGTGCCTGGAGTGTACTGGGCGGAAGCACAGATACGCAGTATTTT
TRBJ1-1 - - TRBV6-1 15 CASSELSGGISEAFF TGTGCCAGCAGTGAATTGAGCGGGGGGATCTCTGAAGCTTTCTTT
TRBJ2-1 - - TRBV3-1/TRBV3-2 13 CASSSYTVNEQFF TGTGCCAGCAGCTCTTACACGGTGAATGAGCAGTTCTTC
TRBJ2-3 - TRBD2 TRBV19 15 CASSDSGGPRNTQYF TGTGCCAGTAGCGATAGCGGGGGCCCCCGGAATACGCAGTATTTT
TRBJ2-3 - TRBD2 TRBV4-3 16 CASSQVLAGGTDTQYF TGCGCCAGCAGCCAGGTCTTAGCGGGGGGCACAGATACGCAGTATTTT
TRBJ2-2 few TRBD2 TRBV28 15 CASSPKLALSGELFF TGTGCCAGCAGTCCGAAACTAGCGTTATCCGGGGAGCTGTTTTTT
TRBJ2-1 - TRBD2 TRBV7-2 14 CASSLARGGREQFF TGTGCCAGCAGCTTAGCGCGGGGGGGCCGGGAGCAGTTCTTC
TRBJ2-1 - - TRBV5-1 13 CASSPRTAETQFF TGCGCCAGCAGCCCGAGGACAGCGGAAACCCAGTTCTTC